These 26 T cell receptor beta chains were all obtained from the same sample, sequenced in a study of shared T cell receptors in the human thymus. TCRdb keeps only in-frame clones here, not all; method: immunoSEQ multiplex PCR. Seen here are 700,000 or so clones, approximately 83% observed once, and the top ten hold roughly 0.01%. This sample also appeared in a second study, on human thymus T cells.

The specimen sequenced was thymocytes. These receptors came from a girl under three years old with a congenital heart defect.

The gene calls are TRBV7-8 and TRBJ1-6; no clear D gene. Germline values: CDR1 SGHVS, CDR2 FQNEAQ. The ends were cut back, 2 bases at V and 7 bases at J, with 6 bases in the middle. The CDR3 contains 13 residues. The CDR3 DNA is TGTGCCAGCAGCTTAATCAGAAATTCACCCCTCCACTTT. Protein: CASSLIRNSPLHF. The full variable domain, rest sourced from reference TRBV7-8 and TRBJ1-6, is GAGVSQSPRYKVAKRGQDVALRCDPISGHVSLFWYQQALGQGPEFLTYFQNEAQLDKSGLPSDRFFAERPEGSVSTLKIQRTQQEDSAVYLCASSLIRNSPLHFGNGTRLTVT.

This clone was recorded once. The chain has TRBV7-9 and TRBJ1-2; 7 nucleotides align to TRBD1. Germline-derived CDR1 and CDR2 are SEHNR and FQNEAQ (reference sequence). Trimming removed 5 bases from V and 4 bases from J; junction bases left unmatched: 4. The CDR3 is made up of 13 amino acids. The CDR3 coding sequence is TGTGCCAGCAGCCCCCAGGGGGGCTATGGCTACACCTTC. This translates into CASSPQGGYGYTF.

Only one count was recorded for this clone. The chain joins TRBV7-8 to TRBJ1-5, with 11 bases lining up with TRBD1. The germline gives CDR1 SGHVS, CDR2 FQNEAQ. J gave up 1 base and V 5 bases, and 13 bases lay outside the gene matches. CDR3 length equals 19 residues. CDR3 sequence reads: CASSPPQGQGGSSNQPQHF. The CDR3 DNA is TGTGCCAGCAGCCCACCCCAGGGACAGGGGGGGAGCAGCAATCAGCCCCAGCATTTT.

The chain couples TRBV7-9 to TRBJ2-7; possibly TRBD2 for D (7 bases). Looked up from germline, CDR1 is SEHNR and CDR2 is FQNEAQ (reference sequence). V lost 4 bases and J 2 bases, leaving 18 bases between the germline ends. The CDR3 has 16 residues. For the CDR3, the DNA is TGTGCCAGCAGCTCACAGGGAGGGGACTCAACCTACGAGCAGTACTTC. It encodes CASSSQGGDSTYEQYF.

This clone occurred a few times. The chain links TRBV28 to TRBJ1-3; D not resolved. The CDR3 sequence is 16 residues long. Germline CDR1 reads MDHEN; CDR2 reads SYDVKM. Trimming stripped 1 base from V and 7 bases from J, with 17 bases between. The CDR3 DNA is TGTGCCAGCAGTTTATTGGGCCGTCTTGGTGGGAACACCATATATTTT. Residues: CASSLLGRLGGNTIYF.

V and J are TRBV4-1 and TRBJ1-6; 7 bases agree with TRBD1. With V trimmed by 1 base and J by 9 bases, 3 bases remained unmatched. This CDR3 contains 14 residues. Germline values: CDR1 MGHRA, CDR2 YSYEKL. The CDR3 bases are TGCGCCAGCAGCCAAGCGCAGGGGGTTTCACCCCTCCACTTT. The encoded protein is CASSQAQGVSPLHF.

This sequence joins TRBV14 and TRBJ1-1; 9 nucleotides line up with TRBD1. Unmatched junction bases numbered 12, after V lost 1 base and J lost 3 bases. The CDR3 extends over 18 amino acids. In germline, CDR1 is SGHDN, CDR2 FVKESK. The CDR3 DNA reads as TGTGCCAGCAGCCAAGTTAAAACAGGGGGCGAAGGTGACACTGAAGCTTTCTTT. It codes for CASSQVKTGGEGDTEAFF.

The CDR3 loop is CASSRGDANEKLFF. CDR3 sequence (DNA): TGTGCCAGTAGTAGGGGGGATGCTAATGAAAAACTGTTTTTT. V is TRBV19 and J is TRBJ1-4; maybe TRBD1 (5 bases). The CDR3 is made up of 14 amino acids. Germline CDR1 and CDR2: LNHDA and SQIVND (reference sequence). Trimming removed 4 bases from V and 3 bases from J, with 9 bases in between.

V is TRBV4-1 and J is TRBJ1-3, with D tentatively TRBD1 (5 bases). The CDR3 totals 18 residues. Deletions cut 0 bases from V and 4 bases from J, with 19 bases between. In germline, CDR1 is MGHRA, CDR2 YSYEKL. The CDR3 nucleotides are TGCGCCAGCAGCCAAGATAGGGGATCCGGGAGGTTGGGAAACACCATATATTTT. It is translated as CASSQDRGSGRLGNTIYF.

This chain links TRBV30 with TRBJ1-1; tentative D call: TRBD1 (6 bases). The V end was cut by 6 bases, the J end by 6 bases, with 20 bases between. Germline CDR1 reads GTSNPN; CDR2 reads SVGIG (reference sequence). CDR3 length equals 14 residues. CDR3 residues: CACQGFYPEAEAFF. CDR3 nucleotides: TGTGCCTGCCAGGGGTTTTACCCCGAGGCTGAAGCTTTCTTT.

For the CDR3, the DNA is TGTGCCCCCAGTTTCAGGGGGACCACAGATACGCAGTATTTT. This sequence encodes CAPSFRGTTDTQYF. The chain uses TRBV28 and TRBJ2-3; the match to TRBD1 covers 7 bases. The germline V gene encodes CDR1 MDHEN and CDR2 SYDVKM. This CDR3 spans 14 amino acids. Germline trimming cut 11 bases from V and 2 bases from J; bases unmatched to any gene: 10.

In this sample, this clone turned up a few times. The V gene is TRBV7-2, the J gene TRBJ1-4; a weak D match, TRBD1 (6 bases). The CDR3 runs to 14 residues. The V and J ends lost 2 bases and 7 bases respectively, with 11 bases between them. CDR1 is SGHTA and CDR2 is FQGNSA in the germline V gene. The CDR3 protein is CASSLTGYGEKLFF. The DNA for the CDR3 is TGTGCCAGCAGCTTAACAGGGTATGGTGAAAAACTGTTTTTT.

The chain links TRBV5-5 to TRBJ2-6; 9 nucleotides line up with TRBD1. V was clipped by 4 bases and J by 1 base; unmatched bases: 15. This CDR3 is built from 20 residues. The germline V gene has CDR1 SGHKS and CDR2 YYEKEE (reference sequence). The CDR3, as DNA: TGTGCCAGCAGCCTCCCCCTCCTGACAGGGGGAAAGTCTGGGGCCAACGTCCTGACTTTC. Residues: CASSLPLLTGGKSGANVLTF.

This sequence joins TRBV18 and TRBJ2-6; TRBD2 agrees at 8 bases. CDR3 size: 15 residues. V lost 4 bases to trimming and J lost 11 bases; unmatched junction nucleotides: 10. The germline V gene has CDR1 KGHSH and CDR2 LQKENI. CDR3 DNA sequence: TGTGCCAGCTCACAGAACCGGGGGGGGACCCACGTCCTGACTTTC. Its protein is CASSQNRGGTHVLTF.

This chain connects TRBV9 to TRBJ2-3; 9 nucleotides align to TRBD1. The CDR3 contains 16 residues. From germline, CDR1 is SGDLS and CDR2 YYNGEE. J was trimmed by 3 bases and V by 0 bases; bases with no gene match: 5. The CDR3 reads CASSVDGTGLTDTQYF. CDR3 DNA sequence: TGTGCCAGCAGCGTAGACGGGACAGGGCTAACAGATACGCAGTATTTT. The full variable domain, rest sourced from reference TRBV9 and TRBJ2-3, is DSGVTQTPKHLITATGQRVTLRCSPRSGDLSVYWYQQSLDQGLQFLIQYYNGEERAKGNILERFSAQQFPDLHSELNLSSLELGDSALYFCASSVDGTGLTDTQYFGPGTRLTVL.

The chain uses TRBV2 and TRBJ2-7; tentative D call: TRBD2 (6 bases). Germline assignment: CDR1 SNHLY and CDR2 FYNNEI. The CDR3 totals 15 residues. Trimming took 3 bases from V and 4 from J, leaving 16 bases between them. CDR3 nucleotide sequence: TGTGCCAGCAGTGAGCCCGGGACGGGAGCTTACGAGCAGTACTTC. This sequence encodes CASSEPGTGAYEQYF.

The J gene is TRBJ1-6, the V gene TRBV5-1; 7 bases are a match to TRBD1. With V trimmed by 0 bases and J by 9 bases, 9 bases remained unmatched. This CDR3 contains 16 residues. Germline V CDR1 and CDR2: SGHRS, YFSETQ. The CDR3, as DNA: TGCGCCAGCAGCTTGGCGTTCGGGACAGAGGGTTCACCCCTCCACTTT. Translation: CASSLAFGTEGSPLHF.

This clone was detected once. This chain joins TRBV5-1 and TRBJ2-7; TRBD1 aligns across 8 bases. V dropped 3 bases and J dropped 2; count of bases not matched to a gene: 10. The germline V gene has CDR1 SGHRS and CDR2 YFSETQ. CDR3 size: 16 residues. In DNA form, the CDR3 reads TGCGCCAGCAGCTCCCCCCTAAAGACAGGGGCCTACGAGCAGTACTTC. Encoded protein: CASSSPLKTGAYEQYF.

The CDR3 coding sequence is TGTGCCAGCAGCTTTCCTCCAGGGGCAGCGTACGAGCAGTACTTC. It codes for CASSFPPGAAYEQYF. The rearrangement uses TRBV5-5 and TRBJ2-7; D possibly corresponds to TRBD1 (6 bases). Germline V gene data show CDR1 as SGHKS and CDR2 as YYEKEE (reference sequence). The CDR3 runs 15 residues. V lost 2 bases and J 4 bases, leaving 16 bases between the germline ends.

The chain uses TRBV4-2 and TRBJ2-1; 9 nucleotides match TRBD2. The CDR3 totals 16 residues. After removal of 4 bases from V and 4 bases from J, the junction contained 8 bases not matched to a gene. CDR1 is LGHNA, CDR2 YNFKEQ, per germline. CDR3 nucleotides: TGTGCCAGCAGCCCTAACAAGCGGGGGGCGTACAATGAGCAGTTCTTC. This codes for CASSPNKRGAYNEQFF.

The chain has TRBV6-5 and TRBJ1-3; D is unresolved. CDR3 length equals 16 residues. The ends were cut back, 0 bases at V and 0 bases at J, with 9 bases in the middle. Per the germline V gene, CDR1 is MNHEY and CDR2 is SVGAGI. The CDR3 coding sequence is TGTGCCAGCAGTTACTCGTCCAGGTCCTCTGGAAACACCATATATTTT. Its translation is CASSYSSRSSGNTIYF.

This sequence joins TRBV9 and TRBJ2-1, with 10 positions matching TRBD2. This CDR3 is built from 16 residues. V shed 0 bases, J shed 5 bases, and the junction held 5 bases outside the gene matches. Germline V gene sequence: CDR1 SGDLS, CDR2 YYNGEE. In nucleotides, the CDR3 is TGTGCCAGCAGCGTAGTAGCTAGCGGGGGAAACAATGAGCAGTTCTTC. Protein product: CASSVVASGGNNEQFF.

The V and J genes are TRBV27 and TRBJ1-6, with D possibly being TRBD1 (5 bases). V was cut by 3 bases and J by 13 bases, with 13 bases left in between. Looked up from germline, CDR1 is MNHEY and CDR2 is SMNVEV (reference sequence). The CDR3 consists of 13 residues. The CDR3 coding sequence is TGTGCCAGCAGTTTCAAAAGGGGCCGGCCCCTCCACTTT. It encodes CASSFKRGRPLHF.

CDR3 protein: CASSSRLLGGQGIHYGYTF. CDR3 nucleotide sequence: TGTGCCAGCAGTTCCCGGCTGCTCGGGGGGCAGGGAATACACTATGGCTACACCTTC. The chain joins TRBV27 to TRBJ1-2; D may be TRBD1 (6 bases). This CDR3 spans 19 amino acids. From germline, CDR1 is MNHEY and CDR2 SMNVEV (reference sequence). The V and J ends lost 4 bases and 3 bases respectively, with 27 bases between them.

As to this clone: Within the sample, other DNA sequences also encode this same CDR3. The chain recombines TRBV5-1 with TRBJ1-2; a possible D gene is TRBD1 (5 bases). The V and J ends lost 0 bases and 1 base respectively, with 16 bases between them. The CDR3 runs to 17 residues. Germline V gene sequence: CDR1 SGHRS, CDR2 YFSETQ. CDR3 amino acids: CASSLEARAGGNYGYTF. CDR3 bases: TGCGCCAGCAGCTTGGAGGCCAGGGCCGGTGGTAACTATGGCTACACCTTC. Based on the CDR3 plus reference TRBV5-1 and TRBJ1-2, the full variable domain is KAGVTQTPRYLIKTRGQQVTLSCSPISGHRSVSWYQQTPGQGLQFLFEYFSETQRNKGNFPGRFSGRQFSNSRSEMNVSTLELGDSALYLCASSLEARAGGNYGYTFGSGTRLTVV.

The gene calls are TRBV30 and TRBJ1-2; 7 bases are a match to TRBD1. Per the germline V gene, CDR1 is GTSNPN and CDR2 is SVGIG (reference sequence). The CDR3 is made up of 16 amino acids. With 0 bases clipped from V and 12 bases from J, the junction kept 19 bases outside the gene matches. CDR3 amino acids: CAWSVFDYGQAPEHTF. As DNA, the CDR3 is TGTGCCTGGAGTGTATTTGACTATGGACAGGCACCCGAGCACACCTTC. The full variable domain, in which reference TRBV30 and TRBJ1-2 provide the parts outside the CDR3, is SQTIHQWPATLVQPVGSPLSLECTVEGTSNPNLYWYRQAAGRGLQLLFYSVGIGQISSEVPQNLSASRPQDRQFILSSKKLLLSDSGFYLCAWSVFDYGQAPEHTFGSGTRLTVV.